This is a list of T cell receptor beta chains from one sample in a study of T cell responses to AZD1222 COVID-19 vaccine. Repertoires were generated with immunoSEQ multiplex PCR, while TCRdb's copy carries only in-frame clones and drops some. The sample records around 99,000 clones, roughly 90% being singletons. The sequenced sample was peripheral blood, obtained on day 0 of AZD1222 vaccination. These receptors were taken from an adult in good health. Both conserved end residues are part of each CDR3. A D gene is named only where the DNA matches it firmly. Size is omitted from some rows. Given values are once, few, many or a class for expanded clones.

>15|TRBV28|-|TRBJ1-3|-
TGTGCCAGCAGTTTGGACCCCCGCTCTGGAAACACCATATATTTT
CASSLDPRSGNTIYF
>19|TRBV5-1|TRBD2|TRBJ2-2|-
TGCGCCAGCAGCTTGGGGGGCGCTGCGGGAGTTATGCCCGCCGGGGAGCTGTTTTTT
CASSLGGAAGVMPAGELFF
>14|TRBV11-3|-|TRBJ2-7|-
TGTGCCAGCAGCCCTCAGAATCCTCCCTACGAGCAGTACTTC
CASSPQNPPYEQYF
>14|TRBV7-9|-|TRBJ2-2|-
TGTGCCAGCAGCCCAATATTAAGGGCCGGGGAGCTGTTTTTT
CASSPILRAGELFF
>17|TRBV24-1|TRBD2|TRBJ2-1|-
TGTGCCACCAGTGATTTGCGAGCGGGAGGGGTCTACAATGAGCAGTTCTTC
CATSDLRAGGVYNEQFF
>13|TRBV7-3|-|TRBJ2-2|-
TGTGCCAGCAGCTTAAAGGGACCCGGGGAGCTGTTTTTT
CASSLKGPGELFF
>15|TRBV4-1|-|TRBJ1-5|-
TGCGCCAGCAGCCAAGGGCCCGTAGGCAATCAGCCCCAGCATTTT
CASSQGPVGNQPQHF
>13|TRBV24-1|-|TRBJ2-2|-
TGTGCCACCAGTGACCCCCGGTATGGGGAGCTGTTTTTT
CATSDPRYGELFF
>14|TRBV10-3|-|TRBJ1-1|-
TGTGCCATCAGTGATGGGGGCGCTTTCACTGAAGCTTTCTTT
CAISDGGAFTEAFF
>14|TRBV24-1|TRBD1|TRBJ1-2|few
TGTGCCACCCACCTTTGGGGGACAGTCTATGGCTACACCTTC
CATHLWGTVYGYTF
>11|TRBV2|-|TRBJ2-2|-
TGTGCCAGCACCCCGTCCGGGGAGCTGTTTTTT
CASTPSGELFF
>16|TRBV13|TRBD2|TRBJ2-1|once
TGTGCCAGCAGCTTACCCTTTGCGGGAGGCCACAATGAGCAGTTCTTC
CASSLPFAGGHNEQFF
>13|TRBV2|-|TRBJ1-1|-
TGTGCCAGCAGCCTCTCAGGGGACACTGAAGCTTTCTTT
CASSLSGDTEAFF